The source of this TCR beta chain is a study of blood T cell repertoires in COVID-19. Study at large: T cells, B-cell-depleted T cells, or PBMCs supplied cDNA or gDNA.

This CDR3 has 15 amino acids. Per the germline V gene, CDR1 is MDHEN and CDR2 is SYDVKM. Germline trimming cut 7 bases from V and 9 bases from J; bases unmatched to any gene: 12. In the authors' workflow: Amplified reference gene primers provided the basis for estimating nucleated cell counts. Assay used: immunoSEQ multiplex PCR; TCRdb lists only in-frame clones, some missing. That table supplies the V and J calls and clone size; D and trimming were determined from the DNA. Counted here are hundreds of thousands of clones, 80% to 90% occurring once; the ten biggest clones make up around 6%. This sequence was found in a woman between 45 and 65 years old with COVID-19, enrolled during active disease. This sequence joins TRBV28 and TRBJ1-6, with 7 bases identical to TRBD1. The sample consisted of peripheral blood. The CDR3 sequence is CASNNPDRISSPLHF. The CDR3 region has the DNA TGTGCCAGCAATAATCCGGACAGGATCAGTTCACCCCTCCACTTT.